This T cell receptor (beta chain) was retrieved from a study of T cell responses to AZD1222 COVID-19 vaccine (dated by TCRdb to 2020 to 2023). Regarding the study in general: AZD1222 recipients with second doses at about 4 weeks or about 12 weeks were pooled, because spike-specific TCR depth and breadth did not differ between schedules. TCR sequencing covered approximately 230 trial participants: 200 to 220 given two doses of AZD1222 and 26 given two doses of MenACWY control vaccine. Trial participants were enrolled by age into subgroups of 18-55, 56-69 and 70-plus years, and around 140, 26 and 57 TCR-sequenced participants, respectively, were included in these subgroups.

Reading the label with the study, this specimen's time point is: baseline before first vaccination. The vaccinee samples were drawn from two UK trials, COV001 and COV002, one of which was a single-blind randomized controlled phase 2/3 trial testing AZD1222 (ChAdOx1 nCoV-19) in healthy adults. Trial participant PBMC samples were collected at day 0 and day 28 after the second dose for TCRbeta chain sequencing. Study-wide conclusions, independent of this receptor: Conclusions about previously exposed vaccinees are limited because only six or seven AZD1222 recipients were SARS-CoV-2 seropositive at baseline. The whole spike protein was spanned by vaccine-associated CD4 TCRs, and dominant responses were seen in regions 160-218 and 743-854. Because no day 14 peak-response samples were available, the repertoires could be characterized only after the peak T cell response. Participants were mostly white British, with more females than males. The authors suggested clonal diversity may have been underestimated. Reportedly, almost half of the unique spike-specific TCRs recognized epitopes lying outside the regions that are mutated in the B.1.351 and B.1.1.7 variants. After two AZD1222 doses, both the breadth and the depth of spike-specific TCRs were significantly higher than at day 0 and than in MenACWY recipients. In the small 56-69-year group, the increase in depth fell short of significance, most likely because of low power.

The CDR3 regions of human TCRbeta chains were analyzed by immunosequencing. For the original study's pipeline: TCRs in the repertoires were compared against a reference library of SARS-CoV-2-specific TCRs that had been generated with the MIRA antigen-specificity platform. Breadth meant the fraction of unique TCRs that were SARS-CoV-2-associated, whereas depth meant the fraction of total T cells that were SARS-CoV-2-associated. Using the MIRA data, every spike-specific TCR was mapped to the spike region that the TCR reacted to and assigned to either a CD4 or a CD8 class. Log10-transformed breadth and depth values were compared by one-way ANOVA with Sidak's multiple comparisons tests. In its TCRdb copy, this immuneACCESS table keeps in-frame sequences only and misses some clones. Where compared with another copy, unresolved V genes explain less than half of these, and the others have no known cause. The DNA gave D and trimming, while V, J and clone size come from that table. The sample data list about 150,000 clones, and approximately 90% of these were observed just once. The ten largest clones represent about 2% of the sample.

Reading the germline V gene gives CDR1 SGHRS and CDR2 YFSETQ. From its cysteine to its phenylalanine, the CDR3 spans 14 amino acids. Only the CDR3 DNA stays, 42 bases, in frame from base 1. The germline V and J ends show losses of 2 bases and 5 bases respectively, and no gene match explains 7 bases of the junction. On this clone itself: Its antigen is still unknown. Base qualities were left out, and no much larger clone turns up one base away.

This TCR derives from an adult in good health. The chain couples TRBV5-1 to TRBJ2-7; 7 central bases correspond to TRBD2. Specimen: peripheral blood, collected on day 0 of AZD1222 vaccination. In nucleotides, the sequence is TGCGCCAGCAGCTTTGGACGGGAGGTTGACGAGCAGTACTTC. This is translated as CASSFGREVDEQYF.